This TCR beta chain was sequenced in a study of blood T cells in healthy people across ages. This CDR3 region has 19 residues. The V gene end was trimmed by 0 bases and the J gene end by 5 bases; junction bases not matched to a gene: 11. From germline, CDR1 is LGHNA and CDR2 YSLEER. Primers used in a second PCR of roughly 6 to 12 cycles were a sample-barcoded 5' primer and a J-beta primer mix. In TCRdb, the 5' RACE reads were re-called with MiXCR into one record per CDR3 protein. This table has roughly 800,000 distinct CDR3 sequences, 58% appearing once. General study results and limits: Per million T cells, TCR beta diversity dropped about linearly as age rose.

With regard to this clonotype: Its antigen is not known.

The V and J genes are TRBV4-3 and TRBJ2-1, with 12 positions matching TRBD2. Sequenced input: blood. The sequence came from a man aged 25-45 years in good health. CDR3 amino acids: CASSQDGVCGLAGNNEQFF. CDR3 sequence (DNA): TGCGCCAGCAGCCAAGACGGGGTGTGTGGACTAGCGGGGAACAATGAGCAGTTCTTC.